The 15 T cell receptor beta chains listed next were all sequenced from one sample in a study of shared clonotypes between healthy human individuals. The data were produced by immunoSEQ multiplex PCR, yet TCRdb's version contains in-frame clones alone and is incomplete. The sample lists about 680,000 clones, under 95% occurring once. Naive CD8 cells were CD45RO-negative, positively selected for CCR7, excluding terminally differentiated effector memory CD45RA+ cells. The sequenced sample was naive CD8+ T cells sorted from blood. The receptors were sampled from a man under 40 in good health.

This sequence joins TRBV4-1 and TRBJ2-7; D possibly corresponds to TRBD2 (5 bases). Germline V lookup: CDR1 MGHRA, CDR2 YSYEKL. V shed 0 bases and J shed 4 bases, with 16 bases lying between them. This CDR3 is built from 16 residues. The CDR3 region has the DNA TGCGCCAGCAGCCAAGATCTGAGCGGCAGATCTTACGAGCAGTACTTC. Its translation: CASSQDLSGRSYEQYF.

This clone came up once. This chain links TRBV7-8 with TRBJ2-5; 9 bases agree with TRBD1. V was clipped by 5 bases and J by 5 bases; unmatched bases: 9. Per the germline V gene, CDR1 is SGHVS and CDR2 is FQNEAQ. The CDR3 loop spans 15 amino acids. CDR3 sequence: CASSPRDRDRETQYF. The CDR3 nucleotides read TGTGCCAGCAGCCCCCGGGACAGGGACAGGGAGACCCAGTACTTC.

This clone was observed once. The V gene is TRBV4-1, the J gene TRBJ2-7; the D gene is possibly TRBD2 (6 bases). Trimming pared 2 bases from V and 4 bases from J, leaving 15 bases between. Germline assignment: CDR1 MGHRA and CDR2 YSYEKL. CDR3 length: 15 residues. This chain's CDR3 is CASSQRGGDLYEQYF. In nucleotides, the CDR3 is TGCGCCAGCAGCCAACGGGGCGGGGACTTATACGAGCAGTACTTC.

The chain employs TRBV7-2 and TRBJ2-3; no reliable D call. This CDR3 has 12 amino acids. V dropped 5 bases and J dropped 4 bases, with 7 bases sitting between them. The germline CDR1 and CDR2 sequences are SGHTA and FQGNSA. The CDR3 DNA is TGTGCCAGCAGCCTGGACCCAGATACGCAGTATTTT. Translating gives CASSLDPDTQYF.

In this sample, this clone turned up a few times. This chain joins TRBV27 and TRBJ2-5, with D perhaps matching TRBD1 or TRBD2 (5 bases each). The CDR3 is 14 amino acids. Germline CDR1 MNHEY, CDR2 SMNVEV (reference sequence). The germline V and J ends were trimmed by 3 bases and 4 bases, with 12 bases remaining between them. For the CDR3, the DNA is TGTGCCAGCAGTTTCCAGGGTGAGGGAGAGACCCAGTACTTC. Its translation: CASSFQGEGETQYF.

The chain carries TRBV5-1 and TRBJ2-3, with D unresolved. The CDR3 spans 15 residues. V was pared by 7 bases and J by 3 bases, with 18 bases between. Per the germline V gene, CDR1 is SGHRS and CDR2 is YFSETQ. DNA for the CDR3: TGCGCCAGCGGAAGTGAGCTACCCGTTACAGATACGCAGTATTTT. This encodes CASGSELPVTDTQYF.

The chain uses TRBV30 and TRBJ2-5, with 9 bases aligning to TRBD1. There are 16 residues in the CDR3. The trim removed 1 base at V and 2 bases at J, leaving 8 bases unmatched. The germline gives CDR1 GTSNPN, CDR2 SVGIG (reference sequence). CDR3 in DNA: TGTGCCTGGAGTGGCACCGCCGGGACAGGGCAAGAGACCCAGTACTTC. It is translated as CAWSGTAGTGQETQYF.

This chain links TRBV4-1 with TRBJ2-1; tentatively, D is TRBD2 (6 bases). Germline V gives CDR1 MGHRA, CDR2 YSYEKL. The CDR3 is 13 residues long. V dropped 3 bases and J dropped 7 bases, with 10 bases sitting between them. The CDR3 DNA reads TGCGCCAGCAGCCACCTCGCGGGGAATGAGCAGTTCTTC. Its translation is CASSHLAGNEQFF.

This clone was detected only a few times. The sample holds other DNA sequences that translate to the same CDR3. The rearrangement uses TRBV27 and TRBJ2-3, with D perhaps matching TRBD2 (5 bases). CDR3 length: 14 amino acids. Per germline, CDR1 MNHEY and CDR2 SMNVEV (reference sequence). V was shortened by 2 bases and J by 0 bases, with 6 bases between the two germline ends. The CDR3 bases are TGTGCCAGCAGTTTACGCGGGAGCACAGATACGCAGTATTTT. Its protein product is CASSLRGSTDTQYF.

Details on this clone: The sample contains more than one DNA sequence encoding this CDR3. V gene TRBV28 combines with J gene TRBJ2-7, with D uncertain. Trimming cost V 3 bases and J 2 bases, with 8 bases left between them. The CDR3 has 13 amino acids. The V gene's germline CDR1 is MDHEN and CDR2 SYDVKM. CDR3 sequence (DNA): TGTGCCAGCAGTTTGAGTGGGACCTACGAGCAGTACTTC. Amino acids: CASSLSGTYEQYF.

The chain combines TRBV5-4 with TRBJ2-3, with 10 bases that match TRBD2. The CDR3 runs to 16 residues. Germline assignment: CDR1 SGHNT and CDR2 YYREEE (reference sequence). Germline trimming cut 2 bases from V and 2 bases from J; bases unmatched to any gene: 5. CDR3 in amino acids: CASSFWTSGFTDTQYF. CDR3 sequence (DNA): TGTGCCAGCAGCTTTTGGACTAGCGGATTCACAGATACGCAGTATTTT.

The chain joins TRBV7-9 to TRBJ2-2; D is ambiguous. Germline-derived CDR1 and CDR2 are SEHNR and FQNEAQ (reference sequence). This CDR3 contains 15 residues. Trimming removed 1 base from V and 0 bases from J, with 6 bases in between. CDR3 loop: CASSLDASNTGELFF. DNA for the CDR3: TGTGCCAGCAGCTTAGACGCTTCGAACACCGGGGAGCTGTTTTTT.

V gene TRBV27 combines with J gene TRBJ2-7, with D possibly TRBD2 on 5 matching bases. CDR1 is MNHEY, CDR2 SMNVEV, per germline (reference sequence). Trimming left V 2 bases short and J 0 bases short, with 14 bases between. The CDR3 sequence is 16 residues long. The CDR3, as DNA: TGTGCCAGCAGTTTAAAAGGTAGCGAGAGCTCCTACGAGCAGTACTTC. Translating it yields CASSLKGSESSYEQYF.

The chain links TRBV27 to TRBJ2-7, with D perhaps being TRBD1 or TRBD2 (5 bases each). CDR1 is MNHEY, CDR2 SMNVEV, per germline (reference sequence). This CDR3 spans 13 amino acids. Trimming left V 6 bases short and J 3 bases short, with 12 bases between. The CDR3 sequence: CASSWFGGYEQYF. CDR3 DNA: TGTGCCAGCAGCTGGTTTGGGGGCTACGAGCAGTACTTC.

This chain links TRBV6-6 with TRBJ1-4, with unresolved D. Germline-derived CDR1 and CDR2 are MNHNY and SVGAGI (reference sequence). V shed 0 bases and J shed 2 bases, with 10 bases lying between them. This CDR3 region has 16 residues. CDR3 coding DNA: TGTGCCAGCAGTTACTCGAGTACGGCGACTAATGAAAAACTGTTTTTT. This sequence encodes CASSYSSTATNEKLFF.